This TCR beta chain was captured in a study of cytomegalovirus exposure and HLA in healthy donors. The PCR contained 60 Vbeta and 13 Jbeta primers. Clones were read by immunoSEQ multiplex PCR, and TCRdb kept only the in-frame ones, dropping some. The repertoire consists of over 150,000 clones, with over 75% occurring once and the leading ten covering about 4.6%. This clone was seen many times. CDR3 length: 11 amino acids. With 7 bases removed from V and 11 bases from J, the gap between germline ends came to 14 bases. CDR1 and CDR2 from the germline V gene are MGHDK and SYGVNS. This TCR was recovered from a man aged 35 to 55 in good health and CMV-seronegative. The rearrangement joins TRBV25-1 to TRBJ1-1; D might be TRBD1 (5 bases). Sequencing input: PBMCs. The CDR3 loop reads CASTAGYRAFF. The CDR3 DNA reads TGTGCCAGCACCGCAGGGTATCGGGCTTTCTTT.